Below are 5 T cell receptor beta chains sequenced from a single sample in a study of blood T cell repertoires in COVID-19. This table comes from immunoSEQ multiplex PCR, and its TCRdb copy is limited to in-frame clones, with some not included. The repertoire holds over 100,000 clones, with around 82% as singletons. The sample consisted of peripheral blood. The receptors come from a woman aged 50 to 60 with acute or convalescent COVID-19.

The J gene is TRBJ2-7, the V gene TRBV10-3, with D possibly TRBD2 on 6 matching bases. Germline V gives CDR1 ENHRY, CDR2 SYGVKD. There are 16 residues in the CDR3. V lost 7 bases and J 3 bases, leaving 22 bases between the germline ends. Written as DNA, the CDR3 is TGTGCCATCAAAATGGGGACCGGGAGTTTAAACTACGAGCAGTACTTC. Residues: CAIKMGTGSLNYEQYF.

The V and J genes are TRBV28 and TRBJ2-1; the D is unclear. The CDR3 length is 14 residues. Germline V gene lookup returns CDR1 MDHEN and CDR2 SYDVKM. Trimming removed 3 bases at V and 2 bases at J, with 8 bases between. CDR3 sequence (DNA): TGTGCCAGCAGTTTTCGGGTCGCCTACAATGAGCAGTTCTTC. The encoded protein is CASSFRVAYNEQFF.

The genes are TRBV5-8 and TRBJ1-1; tentative D call: TRBD1 (5 bases). V lost 0 bases to trimming and J lost 2 bases, with 8 bases between them. From germline, CDR1 is SGHTS and CDR2 YDEGEE. The CDR3 consists of 14 residues. CDR3 bases: TGTGCCAGCAGCTTGGCAGGGTTCAACACTGAAGCTTTCTTT. This encodes CASSLAGFNTEAFF.

DNA of the CDR3: TGTGCCAGCAGTTTAGAGCAGGGGTATGGCTACACCTTC. Residues: CASSLEQGYGYTF. The chain links TRBV12-3 or TRBV12-4 to TRBJ1-2, with a weak D call TRBD1 (6 bases). The CDR3 spans 13 residues. The V and J ends lost 1 base and 5 bases respectively, with 8 bases between them.

The chain uses TRBV9 and TRBJ2-3, with 8 bases that match TRBD2. CDR3 length equals 15 residues. The germline V gene encodes CDR1 SGDLS and CDR2 YYNGEE. With 1 base clipped from V and 4 bases from J, the junction kept 5 bases outside the gene matches. The CDR3 reads CASSVLAGWADTQYF. The CDR3 coding sequence is TGTGCCAGCAGCGTACTAGCGGGTTGGGCAGATACGCAGTATTTT. The full variable domain, completed using reference TRBV9 and TRBJ2-3, is DSGVTQTPKHLITATGQRVTLRCSPRSGDLSVYWYQQSLDQGLQFLIQYYNGEERAKGNILERFSAQQFPDLHSELNLSSLELGDSALYFCASSVLAGWADTQYFGPGTRLTVL.